The TCR beta chain under discussion was sequenced for a study of PD-1 blockade in mismatch repair-deficient tumors. Study background: Patients had some twelve mismatch repair-deficient cancer types, all previously treated and progressing.

All patients were mismatch repair deficient, assessed by either PCR or immunohistochemistry. A few pembrolizumab responders had their TCRs sequenced. Germline V gene data show CDR1 as MNHEY and CDR2 as SMNVEV (reference sequence). V lost 3 bases to trimming and J lost 2 bases, with 14 bases between them. The CDR3 runs to 15 residues. As regards this clone: What it recognizes is unknown.

The study's findings and limits: Rapid post-treatment expansion, then contraction, generally preceding radiologic response, marked tumor-resident clones.

Profiling relied on immunoSEQ multiplex PCR, and the TCRdb table lists in-frame clones only, not all of them. This sample has under 150,000 clones, with 88% found just once. The receptor was isolated from an adult with mismatch repair-deficient cancer. The specimen comprised peripheral blood, sampled approximately 69 weeks after starting pembrolizumab. The rearrangement uses TRBV27 and TRBJ2-7, with D perhaps TRBD1 (5 bases). The CDR3 sequence: CASSFTRVTPYEQYF. The DNA for the CDR3 is TGTGCCAGCAGTTTCACCAGGGTCACACCCTACGAGCAGTACTTC.